This T cell receptor (beta chain) emerged from a study of CD8+ T cells in alopecia areata. Study findings and constraints: Many expanded lesional clones stayed in scalp and blood while on tofacitinib. Among the top 100, expanded CD8+ clones were significantly decreased by tofacitinib, as was scalp clonality.

Described treatment: oral pan-JAK inhibitor, 5-10 mg twice daily. Once RNA had been extracted, it was reverse transcribed into cDNA to act as the sequencing template. Some clones are missing from TCRdb's copy, which holds only in-frame ones; the method was immunoSEQ multiplex PCR. The data hold just over 150,000 clones, with 50% to 70% observed a single time. Trimming removed 0 bases at V and 2 bases at J, with 11 bases between. The CDR3 runs 16 residues. The germline gives CDR1 MNHEY, CDR2 SVGAGI. As regards this clone: The antigen remains undetermined.

Material: CD4+ T cells sorted from blood, obtained at week 4, from a patient treated with tofacitinib. The J gene is TRBJ2-1, the V gene TRBV6-5; D assignment may be TRBD1 or TRBD2 (5 bases each). The source of this sequence is a human donor with alopecia areata. This CDR3 reads CASSYSWQGPYNEQFF. The CDR3 DNA sequence: TGTGCCAGCAGTTACTCGTGGCAGGGACCCTACAATGAGCAGTTCTTC.